This T cell receptor beta chain was sequenced during a study of blood T cell repertoires in COVID-19. Assay used: immunoSEQ multiplex PCR; TCRdb lists only in-frame clones, some missing. Among fewer than 200,000 clones listed, around three quarters were seen once. The CDR3 contains 14 residues. V was trimmed by 5 bases and J by 5 bases, leaving 13 bases between them. Per germline, CDR1 SGHTA and CDR2 FQGTGA. The source of this sequence is a man aged 70 or older with active or convalescent COVID-19. The specimen sequenced was peripheral blood. This chain links TRBV7-3 with TRBJ2-1, with D perhaps matching TRBD1 (6 bases). The CDR3 coding sequence is TGTGCCAGCAGCCGATATCGGACAGACAATGAGCAGTTCTTC. This gives the protein CASSRYRTDNEQFF.